Below are 31 T cell receptor beta chains sequenced from a single sample in a study of blood T cells in healthy people across ages. A sample-barcoded 5' primer and a J-beta primer mix were used in a second PCR of roughly 6 to 12 cycles. MiXCR, applied by TCRdb to the 5' RACE reads, yields one record per CDR3 protein. The sample gives over 1,500,000 distinct CDR3 sequences, approximately 50% of which show up once; over 2% is in the top ten. Sequencing was performed on blood. These receptor sequences come from a woman aged 40 to 50 in good health.

In its sample, this clonotype was seen once. The gene calls are TRBV6-1 and TRBJ2-1, with D perhaps matching TRBD2 (7 bases). Matching the DNA end better, TRBJ2-7 makes the J call doubtful. CDR3 size: 16 residues. CDR1 and CDR2 from the germline V gene are MNHNS and SASEGT. The CDR3 spells CASRERGGSSYNEQYF. Here the CDR3 DNA reads TGTGCCAGCAGGGAGCGCGGGGGCAGCTCCTACAATGAGCAGTACTTC.

This sequence joins TRBV4-2 and TRBJ1-1; TRBD1 agrees at 8 bases. The V gene's germline CDR1 is LGHNA and CDR2 YNFKEQ. The CDR3 spans 15 residues. Trimming removed 1 base from V and 4 bases from J; junction bases left unmatched: 5. In nucleotides, the CDR3 is TGTGCCAGCAGCCAAGTTGACAGGGGAGGCACTGAAGCTTTCTTT. This encodes CASSQVDRGGTEAFF.

The genes are TRBV7-9 and TRBJ2-7, with 12 bases identical to TRBD2. Germline lookup yields CDR1 SEHNR and CDR2 FQNEAQ (reference sequence). V gave up 5 bases and J gave up 7 bases; unmatched junction bases: 0. This CDR3 is built from 12 residues. Written as DNA, the CDR3 is TGTGCCAGCAGCGGACTAGCGGGGGAGCAGTACTTC. Amino acid sequence: CASSGLAGEQYF.

This clonotype was detected a few times. This chain joins TRBV27 and TRBJ2-1; 8 bases are shared with TRBD1. Looked up from germline, CDR1 is MNHEY and CDR2 is SMNVEV (reference sequence). The CDR3 loop spans 14 amino acids. V lost 5 bases, J lost 4 bases, and 4 bases stayed unmatched. CDR3 bases: TGTGCCAGCAGTACGGACAGGGAGTACAATGAGCAGTTCTTC. Encoded protein: CASSTDREYNEQFF.

This clonotype has a handful of counts. This chain links TRBV7-2 with TRBJ2-7, with a weak D call TRBD1 (5 bases). V lost 5 bases, J lost 0 bases, and 14 bases lay in between. CDR1 and CDR2 (germline): SGHTA, FQGNSA. The length of the CDR3 is 15 residues. CDR3 in DNA: TGTGCCAGCAGCCTAGGGGCGGAGAGCTCCTACGAGCAGTACTTC. This sequence encodes CASSLGAESSYEQYF.

This clonotype was seen repeatedly, ten times or more. The genes are TRBV7-2 and TRBJ1-2, with 7 positions matching TRBD1. J lost 4 bases, V lost 5 bases, and 7 bases had no gene match. The CDR3 is made up of 14 amino acids. Germline V gene data show CDR1 as SGHTA and CDR2 as FQGNSA. The CDR3 sequence is CASSPDRAGYGYTF. The CDR3, as DNA: TGTGCCAGCAGCCCAGACAGGGCGGGCTATGGCTACACCTTC.

This clonotype has just a few counts. The genes are TRBV24-1 and TRBJ2-1; 8 positions agree with TRBD1. Germline V gene sequence: CDR1 KGHDR, CDR2 SFDVKD. This CDR3 comprises 16 residues. Trimming cost V 3 bases and J 6 bases; bases outside gene matches: 9. CDR3: CATSDPGQGLSNEQFF. In nucleotides, the CDR3 is TGTGCCACCAGTGATCCAGGACAGGGTTTATCCAATGAGCAGTTCTTC.

This clonotype was detected a few times. V and J are TRBV4-2 and TRBJ1-1, with TRBD1 identical over 7 bases. The CDR3 runs to 14 residues. With V trimmed by 4 bases and J by 7 bases, 9 bases remained unmatched. Germline CDR1 is LGHNA and CDR2 is YNFKEQ. Here the CDR3 DNA reads TGTGCCAGCAGCCGGGACAGACCGGGGGTTGAAGCTTTCTTT. Encoded protein: CASSRDRPGVEAFF.

The chain recombines TRBV20-1 with TRBJ1-2, with D hard to call. The CDR3 totals 13 residues. Between the trimmed V and J ends, which lost 2 bases and 1 base, there was a span of 8 bases. Germline CDR1 is DFQATT and CDR2 is SNEGSKA (reference sequence). CDR3 amino acids: CSARNRLNYGYTF. The DNA of the CDR3 is TGCAGTGCTAGAAACAGACTTAACTATGGCTACACCTTC.

The rearrangement uses TRBV4-3 and TRBJ2-1, with D perhaps TRBD1 or TRBD2 (5 bases each). The CDR3 totals 14 residues. Germline assignment: CDR1 LGHNA and CDR2 YSLEER. Trimming took off 4 bases at V and 10 bases at J, with 17 bases between the two ends. The CDR3 is CASSPYGMGREQFF. For the CDR3, the DNA is TGCGCCAGCAGCCCTTACGGTATGGGACGAGAGCAGTTCTTC.

The chain has TRBV4-1 and TRBJ1-4; 10 bases fit TRBD1. The CDR3 runs 15 residues. V trimming: 1 base; J trimming: 7 bases; junction bases outside the gene matches: 3. Germline V gene data show CDR1 as MGHRA and CDR2 as YSYEKL. This CDR3 reads CASSQAGTGAEKLFF. In DNA form, the CDR3 reads TGCGCCAGCAGCCAAGCCGGGACAGGGGCTGAAAAACTGTTTTTT.

CDR3 sequence reads: CASSLKGTGSSYNSPLHF. CDR3 DNA: TGTGCCAGCAGTTTAAAGGGCACAGGGAGCTCCTATAATTCACCCCTCCACTTT. V and J are TRBV27 and TRBJ1-6, with TRBD1 as a possible D gene (6 bases). V lost 2 bases to trimming and J lost 0 bases, with 14 bases between them. Germline V gives CDR1 MNHEY, CDR2 SMNVEV (reference sequence). The CDR3 runs 18 residues.

This clonotype has just a few counts. This chain links TRBV2 with TRBJ1-5; 9 nucleotides match TRBD1. Trimming took 5 bases from V and 9 from J; bases not matched to a gene: 11. Germline loops: CDR1 SNHLY, CDR2 FYNNEI. This CDR3 is built from 15 residues. CDR3 nucleotide sequence: TGTGCCAGCAGTTCGAGGACAGGGGCCAGTCGGCCCCAGCATTTT. Its translation: CASSSRTGASRPQHF.

The chain has TRBV10-3 and TRBJ2-1, with TRBD1 matching over 9 bases. CDR1 ENHRY and CDR2 SYGVKD come from the germline V gene. This CDR3 contains 15 residues. Trimming at V came to 5 bases and at J to 3 bases, leaving 5 bases not matched to a gene. The CDR3 region has the DNA TGTGCCATCAGTACCGGGACAGGGAACTACAATGAGCAGTTCTTC. It codes for CAISTGTGNYNEQFF.

V is TRBV7-9 and J is TRBJ2-1; no clear D. Trimming removed 6 bases at V and 0 bases at J, with 9 bases between. The length of the CDR3 is 14 residues. Per germline, CDR1 SEHNR and CDR2 FQNEAQ (reference sequence). CDR3 sequence reads: CASRVQISYNEQFF. The CDR3 DNA is TGTGCCAGCAGGGTCCAGATCTCCTACAATGAGCAGTTCTTC.

The chain combines TRBV5-4 with TRBJ1-2, with D perhaps matching TRBD1 (5 bases). Germline CDR1 SGHNT, CDR2 YYREEE (reference sequence). V lost 4 bases to trimming and J lost 1 base, with 8 bases between them. The CDR3 loop spans 13 amino acids. The CDR3 region is CASSDDSNYGYTF. The CDR3 nucleotides are TGTGCCAGCAGCGATGACAGTAACTATGGCTACACCTTC.

The chain joins TRBV6-2 or TRBV6-3 to TRBJ2-1; the match to TRBD2 covers 9 bases. This CDR3 comprises 14 residues. The germline CDR1 and CDR2 sequences are MNHEY and SVGEGT. With V trimmed by 2 bases and J by 6 bases, 2 bases remained unmatched. The CDR3 nucleotides are TGTGCCAGCAGTTACCGCGGGGGGGGCAATGAGCAGTTCTTC. Protein: CASSYRGGGNEQFF.

This clonotype appeared a few times. The chain's CDR3 is CASLRDRVYNEQFF. CDR3 in DNA: TGTGCCAGCCTCCGGGACAGGGTCTACAATGAGCAGTTCTTC. The chain joins TRBV28 to TRBJ2-1; TRBD1 aligns across 9 bases. Trimming took 8 bases from V and 3 from J; bases not matched to a gene: 5. The length of the CDR3 is 14 residues. Germline CDR1 MDHEN, CDR2 SYDVKM.

In the case of this clonotype: The junction does not match germline at one end; this may be a read error. V usage is TRBV5-1 and J usage is TRBJ2-5; TRBD1 matches at 7 bases. The CDR3 extends over 14 amino acids. Germline V lookup: CDR1 SGHRS, CDR2 YFSETQ. For the CDR3, the DNA is TGCGCCAGCAGCTTTACAGGGGCTGGGGAGACCCTGTACTTC. This encodes CASSFTGAGETLYF.

In the case of this clonotype: Relative to the germline gene, one junction end is altered; a read error may explain this. CDR3 region: CASSLNRGYGHTF. The CDR3 nucleotides read TGTGCCAGCAGTTTAAATAGAGGCTATGGCCACACCTTC. The chain employs TRBV27 and TRBJ1-2, with D hard to call. The CDR3 totals 13 residues. The germline V gene has CDR1 MNHEY and CDR2 SMNVEV (reference sequence).

This clonotype was observed a handful of times. This chain links TRBV20-1 with TRBJ2-7; no clear D gene. There are 10 residues in the CDR3. Between the trimmed V and J ends, which lost 3 bases and 6 bases, there was a span of 6 bases. Germline loops: CDR1 DFQATT, CDR2 SNEGSKA (reference sequence). The CDR3 loop is CSARAPEQYF. The CDR3 region has the DNA TGCAGTGCTAGGGCTCCCGAGCAGTACTTC.

The chain combines TRBV7-2 with TRBJ1-4, with D possibly matching TRBD1 (5 bases). The CDR3 has 15 residues. The germline gives CDR1 SGHTA, CDR2 FQGNSA. V shed 5 bases and J shed 7 bases, with 17 bases lying between them. In DNA form, the CDR3 reads TGTGCCAGCAGCCCGAGCGCAGGGTGGGGTGAAAAACTGTTTTTT. Its protein is CASSPSAGWGEKLFF.

The V and J genes are TRBV20-1 and TRBJ2-5; D is possibly TRBD1 or TRBD2 (5 bases each). V shed 6 bases and J shed 11 bases, with 22 bases lying between them. CDR1 and CDR2 from the germline V gene are DFQATT and SNEGSKA (reference sequence). The CDR3 is made up of 13 amino acids. CDR3 sequence: CSAKGQGLGEQYF. In nucleotides, the CDR3 is TGCAGTGCCAAGGGCCAGGGTCTTGGGGAGCAGTACTTC.

V is TRBV29-1 and J is TRBJ2-1; TRBD2 agrees at 8 bases. Germline lookup yields CDR1 SQVTM and CDR2 ANQGSEA. The CDR3 consists of 12 residues. Trimming cost V 1 base and J 13 bases; bases outside gene matches: 6. CDR3 DNA sequence: TGCAGCGTTGAAGTACAGCGGGAGACCCAGTTCTTC. The encoded protein is CSVEVQRETQFF.

Concerning this clonotype itself: An end of the junction differs from the germline gene, which may be a read error. The chain's CDR3 is CAGSGGTRGEETQYF. DNA for the CDR3: TGTGCCGGCAGCGGGGGGACTAGAGGGGAAGAGACCCAGTACTTC. This chain connects TRBV9 to TRBJ2-7; 9 nucleotides match TRBD2. The DNA end is more similar to TRBJ2-5, so the J call may be wrong. Germline V CDR1 and CDR2: SGDLS, YYNGEE. The CDR3 sequence is 15 residues long.

The V gene is TRBV18, the J gene TRBJ2-7; 10 bases line up with TRBD1. CDR3 length equals 16 residues. Germline assignment: CDR1 KGHSH and CDR2 LQKENI. The trim removed 6 bases at V and 5 bases at J, leaving 13 bases unmatched. The CDR3 protein is CASSARSGDRGNEQYF. CDR3 bases: TGTGCCAGCTCCGCACGCTCGGGGGACAGGGGCAACGAGCAGTACTTC.

The rearrangement joins TRBV7-2 to TRBJ1-5; D is possibly TRBD1 (5 bases). V was clipped by 5 bases and J by 4 bases, with 12 bases between them. This CDR3 has 14 residues. The germline CDR1 and CDR2 sequences are SGHTA and FQGNSA. CDR3 sequence: CASSPPRENQPQHF. The CDR3 DNA reads as TGTGCCAGCAGCCCCCCCAGGGAGAATCAGCCCCAGCATTTT.

A word on this clonotype: A much larger clonotype is one base distant, so this may be a read error. The CDR3 nucleotides read TGCGCCAGCAGCACCGGACAGGGGCCAGAGACCCAGTACTTC. It specifies CASSTGQGPETQYF. The J gene is TRBJ2-5, the V gene TRBV5-1; 9 bases match TRBD1. The CDR3 extends over 14 amino acids. J was trimmed by 4 bases and V by 4 bases; bases with no gene match: 5. Germline V gene lookup returns CDR1 SGHRS and CDR2 YFSETQ.

V and J are TRBV7-3 and TRBJ2-1; a weak D match, TRBD2 (6 bases). The CDR3 is 13 amino acids. The germline V gene encodes CDR1 SGHTA and CDR2 FQGTGA. V lost 7 bases and J lost 13, with 20 bases in between. The CDR3 DNA reads as TGTGCCAGCAAGCAAGCCGGGCTAGCGCCTCAGTTCTTC. It yields the protein CASKQAGLAPQFF.

The chain combines TRBV4-3 with TRBJ1-5; D possibly corresponds to TRBD1 (5 bases). V lost 1 base to trimming and J lost 6 bases, with 13 bases between them. This CDR3 is 15 amino acids long. Germline V gene sequence: CDR1 LGHNA, CDR2 YSLEER. Written as DNA, the CDR3 is TGCGCCAGCAGCCAAGGGGCAGGGCAGGGTCAGCCCCAGCATTTT. Translating it yields CASSQGAGQGQPQHF.

The chain carries TRBV5-1 and TRBJ2-3, with D hard to call. Per germline, CDR1 SGHRS and CDR2 YFSETQ. V was trimmed by 6 bases and J by 2 bases, leaving 13 bases between them. CDR3 length: 14 residues. CDR3 in amino acids: CASTGVDNTDTQYF. The DNA of the CDR3 is TGCGCCAGCACTGGAGTTGACAACACAGATACGCAGTATTTT.